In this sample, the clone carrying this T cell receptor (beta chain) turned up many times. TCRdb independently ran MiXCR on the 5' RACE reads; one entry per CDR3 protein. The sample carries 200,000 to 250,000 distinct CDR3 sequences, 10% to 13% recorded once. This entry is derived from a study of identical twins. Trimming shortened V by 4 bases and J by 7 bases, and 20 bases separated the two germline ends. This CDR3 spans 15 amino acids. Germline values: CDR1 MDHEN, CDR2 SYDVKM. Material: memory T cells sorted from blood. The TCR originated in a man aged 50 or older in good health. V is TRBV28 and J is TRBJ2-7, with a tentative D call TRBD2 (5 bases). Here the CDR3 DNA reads TGTGCCAGCAGTTCCCAACTAGTTTACTACGAAGAGCAGTACTTC. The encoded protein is CASSSQLVYYEEQYF.